What follows are 18 T cell receptor beta chains derived from one specimen sequenced in a study of T cells expressing NK-cell markers. TCRdb reprocessed the 5' RACE reads, with one entry per CDR3 protein and no DNA. This sample's clone table lists roughly 170,000 distinct CDR3 sequences. Sequences were obtained from blood T cells: a sorted CD56 or NKG2C T cell subset, CD4+ or CD8+ T cells, or bulk PBMC T cells (not recorded which). These receptors all stem from a woman aged 18-70 years in good health.

V usage is TRBV5-1 and J usage is TRBJ1-4; no DNA is available, so the TRBD1 call from TCRdb remains unchecked. Germline CDR1 SGHRS, CDR2 YFSETQ. CDR3 length equals 15 residues. The CDR3 loop is CASSLETGRLEKLFF.

The rearrangement uses TRBV18 and TRBJ1-2; TCRdb lists TRBD1, though no DNA is available to test this call. The CDR3 is 15 residues long. Germline lookup yields CDR1 KGHSH and CDR2 LQKENI. CDR3 loop: CASSPGQGALNGYTF.

The V gene is TRBV4-2, the J gene TRBJ2-5; checking the TCRdb D call of TRBD1 is not possible without DNA. The CDR3 loop spans 14 amino acids. Germline lookup yields CDR1 LGHNA and CDR2 YNFKEQ. CDR3: CASSPPGVKETQYF.

V usage is TRBV9 and J usage is TRBJ2-5; absent DNA, TCRdb's TRBD2 call cannot be checked. CDR1 SGDLS and CDR2 YYNGEE come from the germline V gene. The CDR3 has 16 amino acids. The CDR3 loop reads CASSVAPGLGAQTQYF. The full variable domain, completed using reference TRBV9 and TRBJ2-5, is DSGVTQTPKHLITATGQRVTLRCSPRSGDLSVYWYQQSLDQGLQFLIQYYNGEERAKGNILERFSAQQFPDLHSELNLSSLELGDSALYFCASSVAPGLGAQTQYFGPGTRLLVL.

The chain couples TRBV20-1 to TRBJ1-6. CDR3 length: 12 residues. Germline V gene sequence: CDR1 DFQATT, CDR2 SNEGSKA (reference sequence). The CDR3 sequence is CSARTRRSPLHF.

The chain recombines TRBV25-1 with TRBJ2-1; TCRdb lists TRBD2, though no DNA is available to test this call. CDR1 is MGHDK and CDR2 is SYGVNS in the germline V gene. The CDR3 runs to 18 residues. The CDR3 region is CASSPGTSGGQPYNEQFF.

The chain carries TRBV4-1 and TRBJ2-5; TCRdb selects TRBD1, and the lack of DNA leaves this call unchecked. The CDR3 has 13 amino acids. Germline CDR1 is MGHRA and CDR2 is YSYEKL. CDR3 sequence: CASSRTRQETQYF.

This sequence joins TRBV7-9 and TRBJ1-2. This CDR3 is 13 amino acids long. Germline V CDR1 and CDR2: SEHNR, FQNEAQ (reference sequence). The CDR3 loop reads CAPTRRVPYGYTF. Full variable domain (outside the CDR3, taken from reference TRBV7-9 and TRBJ1-2): DTGVSQNPRHKITKRGQNVTFRCDPISEHNRLYWYRQTLGQGPEFLTYFQNEAQLEKSRLLSDRFSAERPKGSFSTLEIQRTEQGDSAMYLCAPTRRVPYGYTFGSGTRLTVV.

The chain uses TRBV4-1 and TRBJ2-5. The CDR3 length is 15 residues. The germline CDR1 and CDR2 sequences are MGHRA and YSYEKL. CDR3: CASSQGRQSQETQYF.

The gene calls are TRBV20-1 and TRBJ2-1. This CDR3 comprises 14 residues. Per the germline V gene, CDR1 is DFQATT and CDR2 is SNEGSKA (reference sequence). CDR3 amino acids: CSARSLVHPDEQFF.

The chain has TRBV29-1 and TRBJ2-1; TCRdb lists TRBD2, though no DNA is available to test this call. The V gene's germline CDR1 is SQVTM and CDR2 ANQGSEA. The CDR3 loop spans 14 amino acids. The CDR3 reads CSVKPGLAGGGQFF.

The chain carries TRBV7-3 and TRBJ2-5; absent DNA, TCRdb's TRBD2 call cannot be checked. CDR1 is SGHTA and CDR2 is FQGTGA in the germline V gene. The CDR3 sequence is 14 residues long. CDR3 amino acids: CASSYGTNKETQYF.

This CDR3 is CASSQFVSPQETQYF. This rearrangement joins TRBV3-1 to TRBJ2-5; TCRdb gives TRBD2 as the D gene, but with no DNA this cannot be confirmed. Germline CDR1 is LGHDT and CDR2 is YNNKEL (reference sequence). The CDR3 sequence is 15 residues long.

This chain connects TRBV5-1 to TRBJ2-5; TCRdb indicates TRBD2, and absent DNA this call remains unverified. Germline loops: CDR1 SGHRS, CDR2 YFSETQ. This CDR3 is built from 15 residues. CDR3 loop: CASSFGTGSQETQYF.

The chain recombines TRBV27 with TRBJ2-7; TCRdb outputs TRBD2, but without DNA this stays unchecked. The germline V gene has CDR1 MNHEY and CDR2 SMNVEV (reference sequence). The CDR3 is made up of 16 amino acids. CDR3 residues: CASSLQTSGSSYEQYF.

This chain uses TRBV5-1 with TRBJ2-5; TCRdb lists TRBD1, though no DNA is available to test this call. The CDR3 is made up of 13 amino acids. Germline V gene data show CDR1 as SGHRS and CDR2 as YFSETQ. The CDR3 reads CASSFDRGETQYF.

The V and J genes are TRBV20-1 and TRBJ2-3; TCRdb picks TRBD2, but there is no DNA to check that call. The CDR3 sequence is 16 residues long. Germline V lookup: CDR1 DFQATT, CDR2 SNEGSKA (reference sequence). CDR3 region: CSASGLAGGLVDTQYF.

This chain uses TRBV11-1 with TRBJ2-1; TCRdb's assignment of TRBD2 cannot be checked, as there is no DNA. The CDR3 loop spans 20 amino acids. Germline loops: CDR1 SGHAT, CDR2 FQDESV (reference sequence). The CDR3 loop reads CASSLRRRIRGLITYNEQFF.